The 5 T cell receptor beta chains below were found in one sample sequenced in a study of technical replicates of blood from a few donors. The protocol was immunoSEQ multiplex PCR, while the TCRdb copy is restricted to in-frame clones and leaves out a portion. This sample yields about 80,000 clones, of which about 94% are seen a single time; about 0.37% belongs to the top ten. Sequenced input: T cells isolated from PBMCs. All receptors come from a human donor in good health.

CDR3 coding DNA: TGTGCCAGCAGCGTAGAACAGGGCGGGAACATTCAGTACTTC. It specifies CASSVEQGGNIQYF. V and J are TRBV9 and TRBJ2-4, with D perhaps TRBD1 (6 bases). The CDR3 totals 14 residues. V lost 0 bases and J lost 7, with 11 bases in between. Germline loops: CDR1 SGDLS, CDR2 YYNGEE.

The chain has TRBV7-2 and TRBJ2-5, with D maybe TRBD2 (6 bases). With 1 base removed from V and 1 base from J, the gap between germline ends came to 13 bases. Germline V gene data show CDR1 as SGHTA and CDR2 as FQGNSA. This CDR3 contains 16 residues. CDR3 DNA: TGTGCCAGCAGCTTAGATTTGGGTAGCGGCCAAGAGACCCAGTACTTC. Protein sequence: CASSLDLGSGQETQYF.

This chain joins TRBV6-1 and TRBJ2-4, with TRBD2 matching 10 bases. Germline V CDR1 and CDR2: MNHNS, SASEGT. CDR3 length: 14 amino acids. Trimming cost V 8 bases and J 12 bases; bases outside gene matches: 13. The DNA for the CDR3 is TGTGCCAGCGGGGACCAAGGAGCGGGAGGGGGTCAGTACTTC. Translated, it gives CASGDQGAGGGQYF.

The chain combines TRBV4-1 with TRBJ2-1; 8 nucleotides line up with TRBD2. CDR3 length equals 17 residues. With V trimmed by 0 bases and J by 2 bases, 6 bases remained unmatched. From germline, CDR1 is MGHRA and CDR2 YSYEKL. CDR3 bases: TGCGCCAGCAGCCAAGAAACGGGACTAGGCCCCTACAATGAGCAGTTCTTC. Protein sequence: CASSQETGLGPYNEQFF.

The rearrangement links TRBV16 to TRBJ1-2; 7 nucleotides line up with TRBD1. J was trimmed by 0 bases and V by 8 bases; bases with no gene match: 9. The CDR3 loop spans 15 amino acids. Germline-derived CDR1 and CDR2 are KGHSY and FQNENV. CDR3 in DNA: TGTGCCAGCCGCCTGGGACAGAAGACTAACTATGGCTACACCTTC. Protein product: CASRLGQKTNYGYTF.